This T cell receptor beta chain derives from a study of blood T cell repertoires in COVID-19. The method was immunoSEQ multiplex PCR; TCRdb's version includes in-frame clones alone and lacks a portion of them. The data show over 450,000 clones, roughly nine tenths seen once. Trimming shortened V by 0 bases and J by 8 bases, and 17 bases separated the two germline ends. Germline V gene lookup returns CDR1 SGHRS and CDR2 YFSETQ. The CDR3 totals 15 residues. The sequence was collected from a man between 18 and 29 years old with COVID-19, enrolled during active disease. The sequenced material came from peripheral blood. The rearrangement uses TRBV5-1 and TRBJ1-2, with D perhaps matching TRBD1 (5 bases). CDR3 residues: CASSLDWKGLRGYTF. DNA for the CDR3: TGCGCCAGCAGCTTGGATTGGAAGGGGTTGCGCGGCTACACCTTC.